This TCR beta chain originates from a study of cytomegalovirus exposure and HLA in healthy donors. Study background: A previous analysis identified 117 million unique TCR beta sequences derived from approximately 190 million T cells. Broader study findings: Using a false discovery rate of 0.05, a later analysis showed that approximately 18,000 TCR beta sequences were associated with HLA alleles.

To note about this clone: No antigen is known for it.

This PCR relied on a set of 60 Vbeta primers and 13 Jbeta primers. Original handling: Later analysis identified tens of millions of unique TCR beta chains, approximately 10 million shared. TCRdb's copy holds only in-frame clones and misses some; the assay was immunoSEQ multiplex PCR. V, J and clone size are those of that table, while D and trimming were read from the DNA. Of about 120,000 clones detected, more than 80% appear once; the ten largest clones hold about 1.8%. The ends lost 0 bases at V and 6 bases at J; junction bases unmatched: 3. Per the germline V gene, CDR1 is SGDLS and CDR2 is YYNGEE. This CDR3 is built from 14 residues.

The rearrangement uses TRBV9 and TRBJ2-4; 7 nucleotides align to TRBD1. The material sequenced was PBMCs. This clonotype was obtained from a man aged 40-49 years in good health and CMV-seronegative. As DNA, the CDR3 is TGTGCCAGCAGCGTAGGACAGGGTAGAAACATTCAGTACTTC. Protein product: CASSVGQGRNIQYF.